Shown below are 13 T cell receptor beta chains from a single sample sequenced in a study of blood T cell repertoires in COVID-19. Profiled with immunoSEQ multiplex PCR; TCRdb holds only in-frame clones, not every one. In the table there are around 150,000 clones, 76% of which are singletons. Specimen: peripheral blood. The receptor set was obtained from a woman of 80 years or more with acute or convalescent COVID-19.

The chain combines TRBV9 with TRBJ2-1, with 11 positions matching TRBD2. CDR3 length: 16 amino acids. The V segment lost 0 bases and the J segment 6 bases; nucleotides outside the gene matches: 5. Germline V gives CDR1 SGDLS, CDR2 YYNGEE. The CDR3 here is CASSVALGLAANEQFF. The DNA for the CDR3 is TGTGCCAGCAGCGTAGCTTTGGGACTAGCGGCCAATGAGCAGTTCTTC.

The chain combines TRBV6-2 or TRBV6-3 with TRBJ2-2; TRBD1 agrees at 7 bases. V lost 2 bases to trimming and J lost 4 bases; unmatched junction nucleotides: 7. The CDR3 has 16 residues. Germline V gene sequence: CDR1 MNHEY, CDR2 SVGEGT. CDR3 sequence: CASSYPTDRSTGELFF. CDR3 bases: TGTGCCAGCAGTTACCCCACGGACAGGAGCACCGGGGAGCTGTTTTTT.

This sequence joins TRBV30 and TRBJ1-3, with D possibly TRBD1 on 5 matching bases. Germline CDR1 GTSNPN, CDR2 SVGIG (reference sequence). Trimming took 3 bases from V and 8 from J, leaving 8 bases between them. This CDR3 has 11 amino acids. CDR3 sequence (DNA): TGTGCCTGGAGCTCCAGGGACACCATATATTTT. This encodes CAWSSRDTIYF.

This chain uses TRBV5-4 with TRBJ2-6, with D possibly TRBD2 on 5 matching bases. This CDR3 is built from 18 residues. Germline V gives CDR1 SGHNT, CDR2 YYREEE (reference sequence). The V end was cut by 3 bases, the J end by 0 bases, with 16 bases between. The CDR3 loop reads CASSSEIWRNSGANVLTF. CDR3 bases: TGTGCCAGCAGCTCGGAGATCTGGAGGAACTCTGGGGCCAACGTCCTGACTTTC.

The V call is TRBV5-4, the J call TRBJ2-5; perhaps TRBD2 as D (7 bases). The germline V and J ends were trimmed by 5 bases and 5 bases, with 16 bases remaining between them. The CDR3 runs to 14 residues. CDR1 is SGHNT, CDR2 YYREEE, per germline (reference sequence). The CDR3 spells CASSPGGLGETQYF. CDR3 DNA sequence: TGTGCCAGCAGTCCCGGGGGGCTAGGGGAGACCCAGTACTTC. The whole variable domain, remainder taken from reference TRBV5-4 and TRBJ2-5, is ETGVTQSPTHLIKTRGQQVTLRCSSQSGHNTVSWYQQALGQGPQFIFQYYREEENGRGNFPPRFSGLQFPNYSSELNVNALELDDSALYLCASSPGGLGETQYFGPGTRLLVL.

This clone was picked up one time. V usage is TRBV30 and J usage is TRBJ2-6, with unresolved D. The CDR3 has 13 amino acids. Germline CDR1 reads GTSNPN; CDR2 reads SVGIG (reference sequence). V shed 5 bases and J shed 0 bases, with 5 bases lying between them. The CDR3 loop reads CAWGLSGANVLTF. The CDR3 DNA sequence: TGTGCCTGGGGGCTCTCTGGGGCCAACGTCCTGACTTTC.

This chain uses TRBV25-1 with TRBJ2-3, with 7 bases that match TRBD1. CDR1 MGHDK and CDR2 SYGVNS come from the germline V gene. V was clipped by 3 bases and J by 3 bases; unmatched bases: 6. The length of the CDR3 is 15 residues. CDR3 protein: CASSESQGTTDTQYF. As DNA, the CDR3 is TGTGCCAGCAGTGAGTCACAGGGGACGACAGATACGCAGTATTTT.

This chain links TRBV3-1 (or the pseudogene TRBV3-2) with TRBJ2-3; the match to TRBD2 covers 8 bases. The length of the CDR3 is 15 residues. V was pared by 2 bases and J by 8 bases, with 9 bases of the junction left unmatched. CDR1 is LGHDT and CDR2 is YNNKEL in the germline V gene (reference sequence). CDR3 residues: CASSQTGGAIATQYF. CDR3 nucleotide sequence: TGTGCCAGCAGCCAAACGGGGGGGGCCATTGCTACGCAGTATTTT.

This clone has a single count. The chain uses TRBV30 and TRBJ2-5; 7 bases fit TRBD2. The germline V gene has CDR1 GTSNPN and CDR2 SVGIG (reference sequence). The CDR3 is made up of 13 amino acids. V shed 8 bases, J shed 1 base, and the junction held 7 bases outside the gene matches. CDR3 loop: CARKGRGQETQYF. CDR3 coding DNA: TGTGCCCGCAAGGGGAGGGGCCAAGAGACCCAGTACTTC.

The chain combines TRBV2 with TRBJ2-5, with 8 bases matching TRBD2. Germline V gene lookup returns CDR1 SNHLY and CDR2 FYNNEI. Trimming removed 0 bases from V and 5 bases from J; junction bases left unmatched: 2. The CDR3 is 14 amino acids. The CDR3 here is CASSEAGGRETQYF. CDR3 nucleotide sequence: TGTGCCAGCAGTGAAGCAGGCGGGAGGGAGACCCAGTACTTC.

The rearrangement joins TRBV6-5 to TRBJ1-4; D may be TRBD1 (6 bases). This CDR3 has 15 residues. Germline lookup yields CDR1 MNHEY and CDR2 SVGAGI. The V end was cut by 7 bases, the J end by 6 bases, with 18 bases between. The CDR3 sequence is CASIRRGAGDEKLFF. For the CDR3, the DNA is TGTGCCAGCATCAGGCGGGGGGCTGGGGATGAAAAACTGTTTTTT.

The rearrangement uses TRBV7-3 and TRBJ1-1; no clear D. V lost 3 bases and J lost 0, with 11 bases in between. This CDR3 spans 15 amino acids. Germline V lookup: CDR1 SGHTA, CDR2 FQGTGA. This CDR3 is CASSLNRGMNTEAFF. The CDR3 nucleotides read TGTGCCAGCAGCTTGAATAGAGGGATGAACACTGAAGCTTTCTTT.

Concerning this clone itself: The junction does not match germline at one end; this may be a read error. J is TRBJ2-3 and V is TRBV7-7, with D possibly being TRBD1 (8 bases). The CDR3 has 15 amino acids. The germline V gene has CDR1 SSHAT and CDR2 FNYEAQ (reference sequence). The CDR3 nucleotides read TGTGCTAGCAGCGAAGCGGGACAGGGCACAGATACGCAGTATTTT. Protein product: CASSEAGQGTDTQYF.